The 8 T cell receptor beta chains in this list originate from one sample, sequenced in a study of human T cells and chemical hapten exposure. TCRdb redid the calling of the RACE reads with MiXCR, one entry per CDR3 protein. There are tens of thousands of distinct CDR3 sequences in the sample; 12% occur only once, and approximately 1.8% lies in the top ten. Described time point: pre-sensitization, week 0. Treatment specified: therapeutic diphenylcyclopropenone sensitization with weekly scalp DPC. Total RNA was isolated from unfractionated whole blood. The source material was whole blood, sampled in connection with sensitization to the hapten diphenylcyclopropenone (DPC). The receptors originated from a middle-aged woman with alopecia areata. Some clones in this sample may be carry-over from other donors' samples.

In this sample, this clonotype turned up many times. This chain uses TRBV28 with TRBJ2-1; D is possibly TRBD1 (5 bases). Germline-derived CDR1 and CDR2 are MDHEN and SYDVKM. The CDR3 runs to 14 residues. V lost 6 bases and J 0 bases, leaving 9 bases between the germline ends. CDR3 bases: TGTGCCAGCAGCAGCAGGGTCTCCTACAATGAGCAGTTCTTC. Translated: CASSSRVSYNEQFF.

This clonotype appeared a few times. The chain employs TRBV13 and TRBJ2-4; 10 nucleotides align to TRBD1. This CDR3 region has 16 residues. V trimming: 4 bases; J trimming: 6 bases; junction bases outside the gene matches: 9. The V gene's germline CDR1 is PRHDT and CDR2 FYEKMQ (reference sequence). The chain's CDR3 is CASSSLFDRGRNIQYF. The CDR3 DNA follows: TGTGCCAGCAGCTCGCTCTTTGACAGGGGGCGAAACATTCAGTACTTC.

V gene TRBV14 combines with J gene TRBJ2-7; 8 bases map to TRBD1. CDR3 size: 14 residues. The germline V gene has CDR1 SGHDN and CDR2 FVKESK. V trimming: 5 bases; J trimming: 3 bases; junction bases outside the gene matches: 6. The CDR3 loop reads CASSSRTGYYEQYF. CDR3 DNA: TGTGCCAGCAGCTCCCGGACAGGGTACTACGAGCAGTACTTC.

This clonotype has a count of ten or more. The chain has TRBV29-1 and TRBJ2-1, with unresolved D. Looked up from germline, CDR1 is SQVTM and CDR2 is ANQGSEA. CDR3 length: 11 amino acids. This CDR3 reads CSITSNNEQFF. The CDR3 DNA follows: TGCAGTATAACGAGCAACAATGAGCAGTTCTTC.

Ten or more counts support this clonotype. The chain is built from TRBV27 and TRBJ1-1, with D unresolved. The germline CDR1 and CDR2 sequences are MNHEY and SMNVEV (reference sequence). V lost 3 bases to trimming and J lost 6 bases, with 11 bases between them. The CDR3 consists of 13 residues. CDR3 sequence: CASSLDPWAEAFF. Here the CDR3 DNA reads TGTGCCAGCAGTTTGGACCCCTGGGCTGAAGCTTTCTTT.

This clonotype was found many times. The CDR3 region is CATSDSDWKETQYF. CDR3 sequence (DNA): TGTGCCACCAGTGATTCGGACTGGAAGGAGACCCAGTACTTC. The V gene is TRBV24-1, the J gene TRBJ2-5, with D perhaps matching TRBD2 (5 bases). V dropped 2 bases and J dropped 5 bases, with 11 bases sitting between them. Looked up from germline, CDR1 is KGHDR and CDR2 is SFDVKD. This CDR3 is 14 amino acids long.

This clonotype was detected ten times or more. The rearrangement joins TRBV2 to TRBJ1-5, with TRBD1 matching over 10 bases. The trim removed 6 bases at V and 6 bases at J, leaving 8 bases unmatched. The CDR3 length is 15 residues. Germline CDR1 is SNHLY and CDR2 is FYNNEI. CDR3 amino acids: CASRKGQGPGQPQHF. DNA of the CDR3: TGTGCCAGCAGAAAGGGACAGGGGCCGGGTCAGCCCCAGCATTTT.

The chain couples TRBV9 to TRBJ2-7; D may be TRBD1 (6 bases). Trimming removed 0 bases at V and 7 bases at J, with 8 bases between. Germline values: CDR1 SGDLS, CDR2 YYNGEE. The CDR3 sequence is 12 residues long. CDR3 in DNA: TGTGCCAGCAGCGTAGTAGGGGGTGAGCAGTACTTC. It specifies CASSVVGGEQYF.